The source of this TCR beta chain is a study of radiotherapy plus CTLA-4 blockade in lung cancer. About the study: Across the patients, objective responses occurred in about 18%, and disease control in roughly 33%.

Whole-study findings and limits: Interferon-beta, together with early blood T cell clone dynamics, reportedly best predicted response. TCR clones of tumor origin grew in blood after radiotherapy plus ipilimumab.

Of note for this clone: Its antigen is still unknown.

The CDR3 has 14 amino acids. Trimming pared 5 bases from V and 1 base from J, leaving 10 bases between. The germline gives CDR1 SGHTA, CDR2 FQGTGA. Using immunoSEQ multiplex PCR, the repertoire was profiled, and TCRdb retains in-frame clones only, with some absent. The data show around 82,000 clones, more than 80% seen once. Each patient with chemo-refractory metastatic non-small-cell lung cancer was treated with focal radiation plus CTLA-4 blockade using ipilimumab. The clonotype originates from a human donor with non-small cell lung cancer who had stable disease on radiotherapy plus ipilimumab. This chain links TRBV7-3 with TRBJ2-3; TRBD2 is a possible D gene (5 bases). Sequenced here: peripheral blood, sampled from a patient treated with radiotherapy plus ipilimumab. CDR3 protein: CASSREGGTDTQYF. Here the CDR3 DNA reads TGTGCCAGCAGCCGAGAGGGCGGCACAGATACGCAGTATTTT.